The next 14 T cell receptor beta chains were all read from a single sample in a study of blood T cell repertoires in COVID-19 (dated by TCRdb to 2018 to 2021). The method behind the library was the immunoSEQ multiplex PCR assay. TCRdb provides this immuneACCESS table in a form limited to in-frame rearrangements. Some clones are lacking; in checked studies, under half of them reflect an unresolved V gene, and why the rest are absent is not known. Within this sample are nearly 95,000 clones, with around 90% of them counted one time only. The top ten hold approximately 1.6% of the sample. The specimen sequenced was peripheral blood. The receptors were sampled from a human donor with active COVID-19. The donor label of this sample is uncertain.

The count of this clone is one. CDR3 sequence reads: CASSQGAWGTGELFF. CDR3 DNA: TGTGCCAGCAGCCAGGGGGCCTGGGGCACCGGGGAGCTGTTTTTT. The chain joins TRBV2 to TRBJ2-2, with 8 bases fitting TRBD1. The V gene end was trimmed by 6 bases and the J gene end by 4 bases; junction bases not matched to a gene: 7. This CDR3 spans 15 amino acids. CDR1 SNHLY and CDR2 FYNNEI come from the germline V gene.

In regard to this clone: Relative to the germline gene, one junction end is altered; a read error may explain this. This sequence joins TRBV18 and TRBJ2-5, with D possibly being TRBD2 (5 bases). CDR3 length: 14 residues. Germline-derived CDR1 and CDR2 are KGHSH and LQKENI. The CDR3 is CASSGGPIQESQYF. CDR3 in DNA: TGTGCCAGCTCCGGAGGCCCCATCCAAGAGTCCCAGTACTTC.

The rearrangement links TRBV2 to TRBJ2-1; 8 bases map to TRBD1. The germline V gene encodes CDR1 SNHLY and CDR2 FYNNEI. The J segment lost 4 bases and the V segment lost 4 bases, leaving 6 bases of the junction unmatched. This CDR3 has 15 amino acids. CDR3 DNA: TGTGCCAGCAGTGCGACAGGGGTCGGATACAATGAGCAGTTCTTC. Translation: CASSATGVGYNEQFF.

This clone has only a few counts. CDR3 coding DNA: TGTGCCAGCAGCTTAGCCAGAAACACCATATATTTT. It encodes CASSLARNTIYF. This chain joins TRBV7-2 and TRBJ1-3; D is uncertain. The germline CDR1 and CDR2 sequences are SGHTA and FQGNSA. The CDR3 extends over 12 amino acids. The germline V and J ends were trimmed by 0 bases and 5 bases, with 2 bases remaining between them.

Comment on this clone: Other nucleotide sequences from this sample produce the same CDR3. This rearrangement joins TRBV5-1 to TRBJ1-3; D call uncertain. CDR3 length: 14 residues. Germline CDR1 is SGHRS and CDR2 is YFSETQ. The V gene lost 0 bases and the J gene lost 0 bases, with 4 bases spanning the gap. DNA for the CDR3: TGCGCCAGCAGCTTGGCAGGCTCTGGAAACACCATATATTTT. This codes for CASSLAGSGNTIYF.

This clone came up once. The chain uses TRBV5-6 and TRBJ2-1; TRBD1 aligns across 9 bases. The CDR3 extends over 16 amino acids. Germline V CDR1 and CDR2: SGHDT, YYEEEE. Trimming at V came to 5 bases and at J to 7 bases, leaving 13 bases not matched to a gene. The CDR3 DNA is TGTGCCAGCAGGCGTCCGCCGGGACAGGGTTATAATGAGCAGTTCTTC. Its translation: CASRRPPGQGYNEQFF. Combining the CDR3 with reference TRBV5-6 and TRBJ2-1 gives the whole variable domain DAGVTQSPTHLIKTRGQQVTLRCSPKSGHDTVSWYQQALGQGPQFIFQYYEEEERQRGNFPDRFSGHQFPNYSSELNVNALLLGDSALYLCASRRPPGQGYNEQFFGPGTRLTVL.

V and J are TRBV12-3 or TRBV12-4 and TRBJ1-5; the D gene is possibly TRBD1 (5 bases). The V end lost 1 base, the J end lost 7 bases, and 8 bases lay between the germline ends. The CDR3 totals 13 residues. The CDR3 sequence is CASSLGGAQPQHF. Written as DNA, the CDR3 is TGTGCCAGCAGTTTAGGTGGGGCACAGCCCCAGCATTTT.

V usage is TRBV11-2 and J usage is TRBJ2-5; the match to TRBD1 covers 8 bases. V shed 1 base and J 2 bases; nucleotides not matched to a gene: 9. Germline values: CDR1 SGHAT, CDR2 FQNNGV. The CDR3 totals 17 residues. The CDR3 DNA reads as TGTGCCAGCAGCTTAGTGGGTGGGGGACAGGTACAAGAGACCCAGTACTTC. It yields the protein CASSLVGGGQVQETQYF.

The gene calls are TRBV6-2 or TRBV6-3 and TRBJ2-7; D not certain. The CDR3 sequence is 12 residues long. CDR1 MNHEY and CDR2 SVGEGT come from the germline V gene. The ends were cut back, 6 bases at V and 2 bases at J, with 8 bases in the middle. The CDR3 is CASSLLTYEQYF. The CDR3 nucleotides read TGTGCCAGCAGCCTACTAACCTACGAGCAGTACTTC.

The chain carries TRBV7-2 and TRBJ2-4, with a tentative D call TRBD1 (6 bases). CDR1 is SGHTA and CDR2 is FQGNSA in the germline V gene. The CDR3 totals 16 residues. V lost 7 bases to trimming and J lost 0 bases, with 16 bases between them. The CDR3 is CASTSSTGLAKNIQYF. The CDR3 DNA reads as TGTGCCAGCACCTCGTCGACAGGCCTAGCCAAAAACATTCAGTACTTC.

CDR3 region: CASSPFEGKETQYF. The CDR3 DNA follows: TGTGCCAGCTCACCATTCGAGGGAAAAGAGACCCAGTACTTC. The rearrangement joins TRBV18 to TRBJ2-5; D is possibly TRBD2 (5 bases). V was trimmed by 2 bases and J by 3 bases, leaving 10 bases between them. This CDR3 has 14 residues. CDR1 and CDR2 (germline): KGHSH, LQKENI. The variable domain in full, with the rest retrieved from reference TRBV18 and TRBJ2-5, is NAGVMQNPRHLVRRRGQEARLRCSPMKGHSHVYWYRQLPEEGLKFMVYLQKENIIDESGMPKERFSAEFPKEGPSILRIQQVVRGDSAAYFCASSPFEGKETQYFGPGTRLLVL.

The chain joins TRBV5-1 to TRBJ1-2; 7 positions agree with TRBD1. J was trimmed by 2 bases and V by 4 bases; bases with no gene match: 2. Germline CDR1 reads SGHRS; CDR2 reads YFSETQ. The CDR3 is 13 residues long. CDR3 loop: CASSPGQNYGYTF. In DNA, the CDR3 is TGCGCCAGCAGCCCGGGACAGAACTATGGCTACACCTTC.

The CDR3: CASSPLQGGQETQYF. CDR3 sequence (DNA): TGTGCCAGCTCACCACTACAGGGGGGGCAAGAGACCCAGTACTTC. This chain joins TRBV18 and TRBJ2-5, with a weak D call TRBD1 (8 bases). Germline lookup yields CDR1 KGHSH and CDR2 LQKENI. The ends were cut back, 1 base at V and 2 bases at J, with 11 bases in the middle. The CDR3 length is 15 residues.

The sample holds one count of this clone. This chain joins TRBV6-5 and TRBJ2-7, with 7 bases matching TRBD1. Germline V gene data show CDR1 as MNHEY and CDR2 as SVGAGI. V gave up 5 bases and J gave up 1 base; unmatched junction bases: 5. CDR3 length equals 14 residues. CDR3 sequence (DNA): TGTGCCAGCAGTACCCCAGGGGGATCCTACGAGCAGTACTTC. It encodes CASSTPGGSYEQYF.